Each of the 26 T cell receptor beta chains below was sequenced from the same sample in a study of blood T cell repertoires in COVID-19 (dated by TCRdb to about 2020). Library construction relied on the immunoSEQ multiplex PCR assay. TCRdb took this table from immuneACCESS and kept in-frame rearrangements with V and J called. Such tables lack part of the clones; where checked against another copy, unresolved V genes explain under half of the gap, and the rest is unexplained. The sample table contains around 250,000 clones; only one count was recorded for 75% to 90% of them. The top ten constitute 2.2% of the sample. Source material: peripheral blood. Every receptor here comes from a man aged 25 to 40 who had recovered from COVID-19.

The chain has TRBV11-3 and TRBJ1-1; D uncertain. Germline loops: CDR1 SGHNT, CDR2 YENEEA. The CDR3 runs to 13 residues. The V end lost 0 bases, the J end lost 5 bases, and 7 bases lay between the germline ends. The DNA for the CDR3 is TGTGCCAGCAGCTTAGACCGCGAGACTGAAGCTTTCTTT. This translates into CASSLDRETEAFF. The complete variable domain, with remaining parts taken from reference TRBV11-3 and TRBJ1-1, reads EAGVVQSPRYKIIEKKQPVAFWCNPISGHNTLYWYLQNLGQGPELLIRYENEEAVDDSQLPKDRFSAERLKGVDSTLKIQPAELGDSAVYLCASSLDRETEAFFGQGTRLTVV.

CDR3 in DNA: TGCGCCAGCAGCCAAAGGGACAGGGGCCATCCTGAGGCCGGGGAGCTGTTTTTT. This encodes CASSQRDRGHPEAGELFF. The chain recombines TRBV4-1 with TRBJ2-2; 10 nucleotides agree with TRBD1. The CDR3 sequence is 18 residues long. The V gene end was trimmed by 2 bases and the J gene end by 6 bases; junction bases not matched to a gene: 12. The germline V gene has CDR1 MGHRA and CDR2 YSYEKL.

V and J are TRBV7-9 and TRBJ2-7, with D possibly being TRBD1 (5 bases). Germline CDR1 and CDR2: SEHNR and FQNEAQ (reference sequence). The V end was cut by 5 bases, the J end by 2 bases, with 13 bases between. The CDR3 is 14 residues long. CDR3: CASSRQMGTYEQYF. CDR3 bases: TGTGCCAGCAGCCGACAGATGGGGACCTACGAGCAGTACTTC. Complete variable domain (other parts from reference TRBV7-9 and TRBJ2-7): DTGVSQNPRHKITKRGQNVTFRCDPISEHNRLYWYRQTLGQGPEFLTYFQNEAQLEKSRLLSDRFSAERPKGSFSTLEIQRTEQGDSAMYLCASSRQMGTYEQYFGPGTRLTVT.

The chain recombines TRBV5-4 with TRBJ1-2; 12 positions match TRBD1. The CDR3 is made up of 15 amino acids. Trimming removed 5 bases from V and 4 bases from J; junction bases left unmatched: 6. The germline V gene has CDR1 SGHNT and CDR2 YYREEE (reference sequence). This CDR3 reads CASSLPGQGAYGYTF. For the CDR3, the DNA is TGTGCCAGCAGTCTTCCGGGACAGGGGGCCTATGGCTACACCTTC.

The chain uses TRBV30 and TRBJ2-3, with 8 bases lining up with TRBD2. Germline loops: CDR1 GTSNPN, CDR2 SVGIG (reference sequence). The CDR3 runs to 13 residues. J lost 0 bases, V lost 7 bases, and 3 bases had no gene match. CDR3 bases: TGTGCCTCCATAGCGGGGAGCACAGATACGCAGTATTTT. It translates to CASIAGSTDTQYF.

This CDR3 reads CAWSIGDRDYEQYF. For the CDR3, the DNA is TGTGCCTGGAGTATCGGGGACAGGGACTACGAGCAGTACTTC. The genes are TRBV30 and TRBJ2-7, with TRBD1 matching over 9 bases. Germline loops: CDR1 GTSNPN, CDR2 SVGIG (reference sequence). The trim removed 2 bases at V and 3 bases at J, leaving 5 bases unmatched. The CDR3 spans 14 residues.

The rearrangement uses TRBV6-5 and TRBJ1-5; tentatively, D is TRBD1 (6 bases). The CDR3 consists of 15 residues. V was cut by 5 bases and J by 0 bases, with 11 bases left in between. Germline V CDR1 and CDR2: MNHEY, SVGAGI. CDR3 nucleotides: TGTGCCAGCAGTAGACAGGCCTATAGCAATCAGCCCCAGCATTTT. It specifies CASSRQAYSNQPQHF.

This clone was recorded only once. The chain combines TRBV6-5 with TRBJ2-2; D unclear. This CDR3 comprises 14 residues. The germline V gene has CDR1 MNHEY and CDR2 SVGAGI. Deletions cut 3 bases from V and 3 bases from J, with 8 bases between. CDR3 amino acids: CASSYSYYTGELFF. As DNA, the CDR3 is TGTGCCAGCAGTTATTCCTATTACACCGGGGAGCTGTTTTTT.

V usage is TRBV13 and J usage is TRBJ1-1; no firm D call. Germline-derived CDR1 and CDR2 are PRHDT and FYEKMQ (reference sequence). The V end was cut by 0 bases, the J end by 2 bases, with 4 bases between. The CDR3 sequence is 13 residues long. The chain's CDR3 is CASSLGANTEAFF. CDR3 nucleotides: TGTGCCAGCAGCTTAGGGGCTAACACTGAAGCTTTCTTT.

The gene calls are TRBV5-4 and TRBJ2-3; 8 bases fit TRBD1. J was trimmed by 5 bases and V by 3 bases; bases with no gene match: 5. Germline V gene data show CDR1 as SGHNT and CDR2 as YYREEE (reference sequence). The CDR3 loop spans 14 amino acids. The CDR3 region has the DNA TGTGCCAGCAGCTCGGACAGGGTCCGAGATACGCAGTATTTT. It specifies CASSSDRVRDTQYF.

The V call is TRBV5-1, the J call TRBJ2-2; possibly TRBD1 for D (6 bases). Germline lookup yields CDR1 SGHRS and CDR2 YFSETQ. Trimming stripped 3 bases from V and 0 bases from J, with 9 bases between. This CDR3 spans 15 amino acids. The CDR3 DNA reads as TGCGCCAGCAGCTACGAGGGGGCGAACACCGGGGAGCTGTTTTTT. Translating it yields CASSYEGANTGELFF.

The chain has TRBV5-1 and TRBJ2-1, with 8 nucleotides matching TRBD2. The CDR3 runs 14 residues. The ends lost 5 bases at V and 0 bases at J; junction bases unmatched: 1. CDR1 is SGHRS, CDR2 YFSETQ, per germline. The CDR3 coding sequence is TGCGCCAGCAGAAGCGGGAGCTCCTACAATGAGCAGTTCTTC. Its translation is CASRSGSSYNEQFF.

The rearrangement links TRBV7-2 to TRBJ1-5; D perhaps matches TRBD1 (6 bases). In germline, CDR1 is SGHTA, CDR2 FQGNSA. The germline V and J ends were trimmed by 1 base and 1 base, with 11 bases remaining between them. This CDR3 comprises 16 residues. The CDR3 DNA is TGTGCCAGCAGCTTAGGAACAGGGTTAAGCAATCAGCCCCAGCATTTT. Protein: CASSLGTGLSNQPQHF. The entire variable domain, with the rest obtained from reference TRBV7-2 and TRBJ1-5, is as follows: GAGVSQSPSNKVTEKGKDVELRCDPISGHTALYWYRQSLGQGLEFLIYFQGNSAPDKSGLPSDRFSAERTGGSVSTLTIQRTQQEDSAVYLCASSLGTGLSNQPQHFGDGTRLSIL.

J is TRBJ1-2 and V is TRBV7-2; 7 nucleotides align to TRBD1. CDR3 length: 14 amino acids. After removal of 3 bases from V and 8 bases from J, the junction contained 9 bases not matched to a gene. The germline CDR1 and CDR2 sequences are SGHTA and FQGNSA. CDR3 bases: TGTGCCAGCAGCTTTCCGGAAAACAGGGGCGGCTACACCTTC. It specifies CASSFPENRGGYTF.

This clone appeared a single time. The rearrangement uses TRBV11-2 and TRBJ1-2, with TRBD1 as a possible D gene (5 bases). CDR1 SGHAT and CDR2 FQNNGV come from the germline V gene. The ends were cut back, 7 bases at V and 8 bases at J, with 20 bases in the middle. The CDR3 is 14 residues long. CDR3 sequence reads: CASTWAGRSRGYTF. The CDR3 DNA is TGTGCCAGCACCTGGGCGGGACGCTCTCGGGGCTACACCTTC.

The chain carries TRBV10-3 and TRBJ1-2; 7 bases match TRBD1. The germline V gene encodes CDR1 ENHRY and CDR2 SYGVKD. The CDR3 has 14 amino acids. Losses at the gene ends were 7 bases for V and 3 bases for J; bases not matched to a gene: 8. CDR3 sequence reads: CAITEDRAYYGYTF. CDR3 DNA: TGTGCCATCACCGAAGACAGGGCGTACTATGGCTACACCTTC.

The chain employs TRBV7-2 and TRBJ2-1, with TRBD2 matching 7 bases. The trim removed 5 bases at V and 9 bases at J, leaving 10 bases unmatched. The CDR3 length is 14 residues. CDR1 is SGHTA and CDR2 is FQGNSA in the germline V gene. CDR3: CASSLSVVAGEQFF. The CDR3 nucleotides are TGTGCCAGCAGCCTATCAGTCGTAGCGGGTGAGCAGTTCTTC.

This clone was seen a single time. The J gene is TRBJ2-2, the V gene TRBV5-6, with a tentative D call TRBD2 (7 bases). This CDR3 comprises 18 residues. V was pared by 4 bases and J by 9 bases, with 28 bases between. Germline V gene data show CDR1 as SGHDT and CDR2 as YYEEEE. CDR3 DNA sequence: TGTGCCAGCAGCCCCAGTGGCCTCGGCGGGGGCGTCCTGTGGGAGCTGTTTTTT. Translated, it gives CASSPSGLGGGVLWELFF. The whole variable domain, filled in from reference TRBV5-6 and TRBJ2-2, reads DAGVTQSPTHLIKTRGQQVTLRCSPKSGHDTVSWYQQALGQGPQFIFQYYEEEERQRGNFPDRFSGHQFPNYSSELNVNALLLGDSALYLCASSPSGLGGGVLWELFFGEGSRLTVL.

This chain links TRBV7-2 with TRBJ2-5; no reliable D call. Germline values: CDR1 SGHTA, CDR2 FQGNSA. The CDR3 is made up of 15 amino acids. V lost 5 bases, J lost 1 base, and 14 bases lay in between. The CDR3 region has the DNA TGTGCCAGCAGCCCAATGATTGGCGGCCAAGAGACCCAGTACTTC. This sequence encodes CASSPMIGGQETQYF.

The chain recombines TRBV5-1 with TRBJ2-3, with 7 positions matching TRBD2. The CDR3 contains 16 residues. CDR1 is SGHRS, CDR2 YFSETQ, per germline. Trimming cost V 3 bases and J 2 bases; bases outside gene matches: 9. For the CDR3, the DNA is TGCGCCAGCAGCTCCGGGACTACCCTGCCCACAGATACGCAGTATTTT. It specifies CASSSGTTLPTDTQYF.

The rearrangement uses TRBV9 and TRBJ1-1; D remains ambiguous. CDR1 and CDR2 (germline): SGDLS, YYNGEE. The length of the CDR3 is 14 residues. V gave up 2 bases and J gave up 1 base, with 9 bases separating them. CDR3 sequence reads: CASSVGAWNTEAFF. Written as DNA, the CDR3 is TGTGCCAGCAGCGTTGGAGCGTGGAACACTGAAGCTTTCTTT.

V and J are TRBV18 and TRBJ2-7, with D possibly being TRBD2 (7 bases). The germline V and J ends were trimmed by 0 bases and 10 bases, with 19 bases remaining between them. The CDR3 has 15 residues. CDR1 and CDR2 (germline): KGHSH, LQKENI. For the CDR3, the DNA is TGTGCCAGCTCACCACCGCAGGGCGGGGGCGAGAAACAGTACTTC. Translating it yields CASSPPQGGGEKQYF.

The V call is TRBV25-1, the J call TRBJ1-1, with TRBD1 matching over 7 bases. The CDR3 spans 16 residues. J gave up 3 bases and V 1 base, and 8 bases lay outside the gene matches. In germline, CDR1 is MGHDK, CDR2 SYGVNS. This CDR3 reads CASSESGRGFDTEAFF. CDR3 in DNA: TGTGCCAGCAGTGAATCGGGCAGGGGGTTTGACACTGAAGCTTTCTTT.

This clone has only one observation. The chain is built from TRBV11-2 and TRBJ1-1; D perhaps matches TRBD1 (5 bases). This CDR3 region has 16 residues. Deletions cut 10 bases from V and 1 base from J, with 22 bases between. The germline V gene encodes CDR1 SGHAT and CDR2 FQNNGV. CDR3 DNA: TGTGCCACCCTTTGGGCAGGGTCTCATTGGAACACTGAAGCTTTCTTT. This gives the protein CATLWAGSHWNTEAFF.

The rearrangement uses TRBV19 and TRBJ1-5; TRBD1 aligns across 8 bases. In germline, CDR1 is LNHDA, CDR2 SQIVND (reference sequence). The J segment lost 0 bases and the V segment lost 5 bases, leaving 6 bases of the junction unmatched. CDR3 length: 16 residues. The CDR3 sequence is CASSLQGVDSNQPQHF. The CDR3 DNA is TGTGCCAGTAGTCTACAGGGGGTGGATAGCAATCAGCCCCAGCATTTT.

In this sample, this clone turned up once. The genes are TRBV4-2 and TRBJ2-7; the D gene is possibly TRBD1 (6 bases). Trimming cost V 3 bases and J 2 bases, with 20 bases left between them. CDR3 length: 17 amino acids. The germline gives CDR1 LGHNA, CDR2 YNFKEQ. The CDR3 DNA sequence: TGTGCCAGCAGCCAGGGACACCATACGTCGGGAACCTACGAGCAGTACTTC. This encodes CASSQGHHTSGTYEQYF.